Following are 15 T cell receptor beta chains from one sample sequenced in a study of siplizumab effects on memory and regulatory T cells. For these receptors, no antigen is known. Produced via immunoSEQ multiplex PCR; TCRdb's table is partial and in-frame only. The sample consists of around 9,000 clones, around 40% of them appearing once. Coculturing of the mixed lymphocyte reaction cells was performed at 37°C for under seven days. Specimen: CFSE-low (dividing) CD4+ T cells sorted from an allogeneic mixed lymphocyte reaction. These receptors came from a human donor in good health; the cells came from an allogeneic mixed lymphocyte reaction.

This clone was observed a handful of times. The J gene is TRBJ2-7, the V gene TRBV15; no definite D call. Germline loops: CDR1 LNHNV, CDR2 YYDKDF (reference sequence). The length of the CDR3 is 13 residues. The V end lost 1 base, the J end lost 2 bases, and 6 bases lay between the germline ends. The CDR3 sequence is CATSRVGTYEQYF. DNA of the CDR3: TGTGCCACCAGCAGAGTTGGTACCTACGAGCAGTACTTC.

This clone is a singleton in its sample. The chain combines TRBV29-1 with TRBJ1-4; D possibly corresponds to TRBD1 (6 bases). Trimming pared 5 bases from V and 3 bases from J, leaving 13 bases between. This CDR3 comprises 14 residues. Germline values: CDR1 SQVTM, CDR2 ANQGSEA. The CDR3 region is CSVQKTGSNEKLFF. Here the CDR3 DNA reads TGCAGCGTTCAAAAGACAGGATCTAATGAAAAACTGTTTTTT. Full variable domain (remainder filled in from reference TRBV29-1 and TRBJ1-4): SAVISQKPSRDICQRGTSLTIQCQVDSQVTMMFWYRQQPGQSLTLIATANQGSEATYESGFVIDKFPISRPNLTFSTLTVSNMSPEDSSIYLCSVQKTGSNEKLFFGSGTQLSVL.

This clone was picked up a small number of times. The chain links TRBV18 to TRBJ1-2; a weak D match, TRBD1 (6 bases). Germline V gene data show CDR1 as KGHSH and CDR2 as LQKENI. The V and J ends lost 6 bases and 5 bases respectively, with 22 bases between them. This CDR3 is 16 amino acids long. CDR3 DNA: TGTGCCAGCTCGTCTCGCCAGGACAGCTTTATTTATGGCTACACCTTC. Translation: CASSSRQDSFIYGYTF.

The chain combines TRBV11-3 with TRBJ1-1; no firm D call. The CDR3 has 13 residues. CDR1 is SGHNT, CDR2 YENEEA, per germline. Trimming left V 4 bases short and J 5 bases short, with 11 bases between. The CDR3: CASSSLSRTEAFF. In nucleotides, the CDR3 is TGTGCCAGCAGCTCTCTCTCTCGTACTGAAGCTTTCTTT.

The chain joins TRBV9 to TRBJ2-1; the D gene is possibly TRBD1 (5 bases). V lost 4 bases, J lost 8 bases, and 19 bases lay in between. Germline V gene sequence: CDR1 SGDLS, CDR2 YYNGEE. The CDR3 has 15 residues. CDR3 loop: CASSSQGTTFDEQFF. The CDR3 region has the DNA TGTGCCAGCAGCTCCCAGGGAACTACCTTTGATGAGCAGTTCTTC.

The J gene is TRBJ2-3, the V gene TRBV29-1, with D unresolved. Germline V gene sequence: CDR1 SQVTM, CDR2 ANQGSEA. V was clipped by 3 bases and J by 4 bases, with 8 bases between them. The length of the CDR3 is 12 residues. Here the CDR3 DNA reads TGCAGCGTTGATAGTGGTTCAGATACGCAGTATTTT. Translating gives CSVDSGSDTQYF.

With respect to this clone: Compared with germline, one end of the junction differs, possibly owing to a read error. The chain has TRBV15 and TRBJ1-1; 9 bases map to TRBD1. This CDR3 comprises 15 residues. Germline CDR1 LNHNV, CDR2 YYDKDF (reference sequence). The CDR3 DNA reads as TGTGCCACCAGCTATTACAGGGGGCTGAACTCTGAAGCTTTCTTT. This codes for CATSYYRGLNSEAFF.

The V and J genes are TRBV2 and TRBJ2-5; TRBD1 or TRBD2 may be the D gene (5 bases each). The J call could be wrong; TRBJ2-7 is a better fit for the DNA end. This CDR3 comprises 14 residues. Germline-derived CDR1 and CDR2 are SNHLY and FYNNEI. In DNA, the CDR3 is TGTGCCAGCAGCCCCGGGACCGTGAAATACGAGCAGTACTTC. It encodes CASSPGTVKYEQYF.

By share, this clone ranks as medium-sized. J is TRBJ2-3 and V is TRBV5-5, with unresolved D. V lost 5 bases, J lost 5 bases, and 12 bases lay in between. The CDR3 is 13 amino acids. Germline V lookup: CDR1 SGHKS, CDR2 YYEKEE (reference sequence). In DNA form, the CDR3 reads TGTGCCAGCAGTCTGTTTGGGTTAGATACGCAGTATTTT. The encoded protein is CASSLFGLDTQYF.

By frequency in the sample, this clone is medium-sized. The CDR3 DNA follows: TGCGCCAGCAGCCCCGGACTTGCCTACGAGCAGTACTTC. It encodes CASSPGLAYEQYF. This rearrangement joins TRBV5-1 to TRBJ2-7, with D possibly matching TRBD2 (5 bases). Germline assignment: CDR1 SGHRS and CDR2 YFSETQ. The CDR3 runs 13 residues. V shed 4 bases and J shed 2 bases, with 10 bases lying between them. The variable domain in full, with the rest retrieved from reference TRBV5-1 and TRBJ2-7, is KAGVTQTPRYLIKTRGQQVTLSCSPISGHRSVSWYQQTPGQGLQFLFEYFSETQRNKGNFPGRFSGRQFSNSRSEMNVSTLELGDSALYLCASSPGLAYEQYFGPGTRLTVT.

Relative to its sample, this clone is medium-sized. The chain has TRBV19 and TRBJ1-5; TRBD1 might be the D (5 bases). The V end lost 3 bases, the J end lost 11 bases, and 14 bases lay between the germline ends. Germline V gene data show CDR1 as LNHDA and CDR2 as SQIVND (reference sequence). The CDR3 runs 13 residues. The CDR3 region has the DNA TGTGCCAGTAGTATGGGTCTCCAAGGGGCCCAGCATTTT. This codes for CASSMGLQGAQHF.

The chain uses TRBV18 and TRBJ2-1, with unresolved D. The germline gives CDR1 KGHSH, CDR2 LQKENI. V lost 3 bases, J lost 2 bases, and 11 bases lay in between. The CDR3 totals 15 residues. The CDR3: CASSPVLWAYNEQFF. CDR3 DNA sequence: TGTGCCAGCTCACCCGTTTTATGGGCCTACAATGAGCAGTTCTTC.

The V and J genes are TRBV18 and TRBJ1-6; 10 bases align to TRBD1. The CDR3 extends over 14 amino acids. Germline V CDR1 and CDR2: KGHSH, LQKENI. V shed 4 bases and J 6 bases; nucleotides not matched to a gene: 0. The CDR3 here is CASSRDRGNSPLHF. The CDR3 region has the DNA TGTGCCAGCTCACGGGACAGGGGTAATTCACCCCTCCACTTT.

V gene TRBV18 combines with J gene TRBJ2-1; D not resolved. Germline loops: CDR1 KGHSH, CDR2 LQKENI. This CDR3 region has 11 residues. Trimming cost V 3 bases and J 6 bases, with 3 bases left between them. The CDR3 region is CASSPSNEQFF. The CDR3 DNA is TGTGCCAGCTCACCGAGCAATGAGCAGTTCTTC.

The V call is TRBV18, the J call TRBJ2-2; unclear D gene. Between the trimmed V and J ends, which lost 2 bases and 0 bases, there was a span of 7 bases. Looked up from germline, CDR1 is KGHSH and CDR2 is LQKENI. The CDR3 consists of 15 residues. CDR3 in DNA: TGTGCCAGCTCACCAGGGCAGGCGAACACCGGGGAGCTGTTTTTT. This codes for CASSPGQANTGELFF.